This TCR beta chain stems from a study of radiotherapy plus CTLA-4 blockade in lung cancer. The study, taken as a whole, reports: TCR clones from tumors expanded in blood after radiotherapy plus ipilimumab.

The CDR3 totals 17 residues. The V segment lost 3 bases and the J segment 2 bases; nucleotides outside the gene matches: 11. Germline CDR1 SGHRS, CDR2 YFSETQ. Sequenced by immunoSEQ multiplex PCR; TCRdb stores in-frame clones only, minus some. The table records around 90,000 clones, about four fifths of them present only once. Those patients who had chemo-refractory metastatic non-small-cell lung cancer were given focal radiation along with CTLA-4 blockade through ipilimumab. As for this clone: As yet, its antigen is unknown.

This receptor was obtained from a human donor with non-small cell lung cancer that progressed on radiotherapy plus ipilimumab. This specimen consisted of peripheral blood, obtained from a patient treated with radiotherapy plus ipilimumab. The chain has TRBV5-1 and TRBJ1-1, with 9 bases matching TRBD1. The CDR3 is CASSSYLTTGGNTEAFF. The CDR3 DNA is TGCGCCAGCAGCTCTTACTTAACCACAGGGGGCAACACTGAAGCTTTCTTT.